The present T cell receptor (beta chain) was sequenced within a study of blood T cells in healthy people across ages. Regarding the study as a whole: Both naive CD4+ cell counts and diversity were greater in long-lived donors than in aged donors.

PCR was performed a second time for roughly 6 to 12 cycles using a sample-barcoded 5' primer and a J-beta primer mix. A template-switch adaptor with 12 random nucleotides tagged each cDNA molecule. MiXCR, run by TCRdb on the 5' RACE reads, gives a single entry per CDR3 protein. The sample yields 1,500,000 or so distinct CDR3 sequences, approximately 60% seen once. Donors were healthy Caucasian individuals from Russia aged roughly 6 to 95. Of note for this clonotype: Its antigen remains unknown.

Germline V gene data show CDR1 as SGHRS and CDR2 as YFSETQ. After removal of 5 bases from V and 8 bases from J, the junction contained 7 bases not matched to a gene. The CDR3 totals 14 residues. The specimen sequenced was blood. The rearrangement links TRBV5-1 to TRBJ2-1, with 10 bases aligning to TRBD2. This clonotype was sampled from a man aged 18-30 years in good health. CDR3 in amino acids: CASSKGLAYDEQFF. CDR3 bases: TGCGCCAGCAGTAAGGGACTAGCGTACGATGAGCAGTTCTTC.